The source of this T cell receptor beta chain is a study of shared clonotypes between healthy human individuals. Study-wide background: Contributing individuals were a couple of females and a few males aged 18 to 49. Findings and limits, study-wide: Among several donors, approximately 5% of naive CD4 clonotypes were found in common.

Data came from immunoSEQ multiplex PCR; TCRdb stores just in-frame clones and leaves some out. The data hold under 850,000 clones, with about two thirds observed a single time. The CDR3 contains 18 residues. The ends lost 3 bases at V and 2 bases at J; junction bases unmatched: 15. Germline V gene sequence: CDR1 LNHDA, CDR2 SQIVND (reference sequence). Of note for this clone: The antigen is not known.

The sample was memory CD4+ T cells sorted from blood. This sample's subset: CD45RA-negative fraction. The V gene is TRBV19, the J gene TRBJ1-1; 7 bases are shared with TRBD1. The sequence came from a young woman in good health. This chain's CDR3 is CASSIIFNNYRGNTEAFF. CDR3 nucleotides: TGTGCCAGTAGTATTATATTTAACAATTACAGGGGAAACACTGAAGCTTTCTTT. Using reference TRBV19 and TRBJ1-1 for the parts outside the CDR3, the full variable domain is DGGITQSPKYLFRKEGQNVTLSCEQNLNHDAMYWYRQDPGQGLRLIYYSQIVNDFQKGDIAEGYSVSREKKESFPLTVTSAQKNPTAFYLCASSIIFNNYRGNTEAFFGQGTRLTVV.